Below are 30 T cell receptor beta chains sequenced from a single sample in a study of control samples from healthy donors and cancer patients. The method was immunoSEQ multiplex PCR; TCRdb's version includes in-frame clones alone and lacks a portion of them. The sample consists of 98,000 or so clones, approximately 78% of them appearing once. The sample taken for sequencing was blood. All receptors come from a man aged 60 to 75 in good health.

This clone has a handful of counts. The V gene is TRBV4-1, the J gene TRBJ1-3; TRBD1 matches at 8 bases. V shed 4 bases, J shed 4 bases, and the junction held 3 bases outside the gene matches. The CDR3 has 14 residues. Looked up from germline, CDR1 is MGHRA and CDR2 is YSYEKL. The CDR3 nucleotides read TGCGCCAGCAGCCGCAGACAGGGGGGAAACACCATATATTTT. It specifies CASSRRQGGNTIYF.

This chain uses TRBV5-5 with TRBJ1-6, with TRBD1 matching 10 bases. The CDR3 covers 15 residues. Trimming removed 4 bases from V and 10 bases from J; junction bases left unmatched: 8. Germline V gives CDR1 SGHKS, CDR2 YYEKEE (reference sequence). In DNA form, the CDR3 reads TGTGCCAGCAGCCCGCCGGGACAGGGGCAGTCACCCCTCCACTTT. Its translation is CASSPPGQGQSPLHF.

The chain has TRBV19 and TRBJ1-1; TRBD1 matches 7 bases. The germline CDR1 and CDR2 sequences are LNHDA and SQIVND (reference sequence). The CDR3 is 13 amino acids. V lost 8 bases to trimming and J lost 5 bases; unmatched junction nucleotides: 8. The CDR3 sequence is CASGARGKTEAFF. The CDR3, as DNA: TGTGCCAGTGGGGCCAGGGGGAAAACTGAAGCTTTCTTT.

The rearrangement uses TRBV6-6 and TRBJ2-7; D is undetermined. CDR1 is MNHNY and CDR2 is SVGAGI in the germline V gene (reference sequence). The CDR3 is 11 amino acids. V was cut by 3 bases and J by 3 bases, with 3 bases left in between. The CDR3 here is CASSYYYEQYF. The CDR3 region has the DNA TGTGCCAGCAGTTATTACTACGAGCAGTACTTC.

The chain is built from TRBV30 and TRBJ2-7; a possible D gene is TRBD2 (5 bases). V dropped 4 bases and J dropped 1 base, with 17 bases sitting between them. CDR3 size: 15 residues. Germline values: CDR1 GTSNPN, CDR2 SVGIG (reference sequence). CDR3 amino acids: CAWTPPARESYEQYF. The CDR3 DNA is TGTGCCTGGACCCCCCCGGCGAGGGAATCCTACGAGCAGTACTTC.

The chain couples TRBV9 to TRBJ2-7; D gene uncertain. Trimming took off 0 bases at V and 4 bases at J, with 14 bases between the two ends. Germline values: CDR1 SGDLS, CDR2 YYNGEE. The CDR3 contains 15 residues. CDR3 amino acids: CASSVGSSKVYEQYF. Here the CDR3 DNA reads TGTGCCAGCAGCGTAGGGAGTAGCAAGGTATACGAGCAGTACTTC. The variable domain in full, completed from reference TRBV9 and TRBJ2-7, reads DSGVTQTPKHLITATGQRVTLRCSPRSGDLSVYWYQQSLDQGLQFLIQYYNGEERAKGNILERFSAQQFPDLHSELNLSSLELGDSALYFCASSVGSSKVYEQYFGPGTRLTVT.

V is TRBV28 and J is TRBJ2-7; 9 nucleotides align to TRBD2. Trimming cost V 4 bases and J 1 base; bases outside gene matches: 11. The CDR3 length is 17 residues. CDR1 is MDHEN and CDR2 is SYDVKM in the germline V gene. The CDR3: CASSSPLGSGSSYEQYF. The CDR3 DNA reads TGTGCCAGCAGTTCCCCCCTGGGTAGCGGGAGTTCCTACGAGCAGTACTTC.

The chain carries TRBV18 and TRBJ2-2; 7 positions agree with TRBD1. This CDR3 has 16 residues. From germline, CDR1 is KGHSH and CDR2 LQKENI. V lost 5 bases and J lost 5; bases outside the gene matches: 11. This chain's CDR3 is CASSSTATGRTGELFF. The CDR3 nucleotides are TGTGCCAGCTCATCAACCGCGACAGGGAGAACCGGGGAGCTGTTTTTT.

This rearrangement joins TRBV3-1 (or the pseudogene TRBV3-2) to TRBJ1-5, with a tentative D call TRBD1 (5 bases). V lost 2 bases and J lost 4, with 6 bases in between. This CDR3 has 13 amino acids. The germline gives CDR1 LGHDT, CDR2 YNNKEL (reference sequence). The DNA of the CDR3 is TGTGCCAGCAGCCAATGGGGGAATCAGCCCCAGCATTTT. Translating gives CASSQWGNQPQHF.

The rearrangement links TRBV7-9 to TRBJ2-2; D is unresolved. Per germline, CDR1 SEHNR and CDR2 FQNEAQ (reference sequence). This CDR3 spans 13 amino acids. Trimming pared 7 bases from V and 6 bases from J, leaving 12 bases between. The CDR3 DNA reads as TGTGCCAGCACCCTTCCGTCCCCCGGGGAGCTGTTTTTT. It specifies CASTLPSPGELFF.

The CDR3 DNA reads as TGTGCCAGCAGCCGGGACTCCGGCTATGGCTACACCTTC. Amino acid sequence: CASSRDSGYGYTF. The rearrangement links TRBV6-5 to TRBJ1-2, with D possibly being TRBD1 (5 bases). V lost 6 bases to trimming and J lost 4 bases, with 12 bases between them. In germline, CDR1 is MNHEY, CDR2 SVGAGI. The CDR3 totals 13 residues.

This clone was found a few times. V is TRBV14 and J is TRBJ2-5; D is uncertain. Germline lookup yields CDR1 SGHDN and CDR2 FVKESK. The germline V and J ends were trimmed by 4 bases and 2 bases, with 17 bases remaining between them. This CDR3 region has 16 residues. The CDR3 DNA is TGTGCCAGCAGCCCGGACGAAGGCCCTTATCAAGAGACCCAGTACTTC. The encoded protein is CASSPDEGPYQETQYF.

This chain connects TRBV12-3 or TRBV12-4 to TRBJ2-7; 11 positions agree with TRBD2. The CDR3 contains 13 residues. V lost 6 bases, J lost 8 bases, and 6 bases stayed unmatched. CDR3 sequence (DNA): TGTGCCAGCAGACCCGCTAGCGGGGGGAAGCAGTACTTC. Its translation is CASRPASGGKQYF.

V and J are TRBV7-8 and TRBJ2-2; 11 bases agree with TRBD2. V was pared by 5 bases and J by 2 bases, with 4 bases of the junction left unmatched. Germline CDR1 SGHVS, CDR2 FQNEAQ. This CDR3 comprises 16 residues. The CDR3 here is CASSEGLAVNTGELFF. The CDR3 coding sequence is TGTGCCAGCAGCGAGGGACTAGCGGTCAACACCGGGGAGCTGTTTTTT.

The J gene is TRBJ1-4, the V gene TRBV4-1; TRBD1 matches 10 bases. The CDR3 consists of 16 residues. Germline V gives CDR1 MGHRA, CDR2 YSYEKL. J gave up 10 bases and V 3 bases, and 11 bases lay outside the gene matches. The CDR3, as DNA: TGCGCCAGCAGCCAGGCCCCCCGGACAGGGGGTAGAAAACTGTTTTTT. Translated, it gives CASSQAPRTGGRKLFF.

This clone appeared once. This chain uses TRBV5-1 with TRBJ2-4; no reliable D call. There are 14 residues in the CDR3. CDR1 is SGHRS, CDR2 YFSETQ, per germline. V lost 4 bases, J lost 1 base, and 9 bases lay in between. CDR3 loop: CASSPGEAKNIQYF. DNA for the CDR3: TGCGCCAGCAGCCCCGGAGAGGCCAAAAACATTCAGTACTTC.

This clone was seen only a few times. This sequence joins TRBV23-1 and TRBJ1-5, with TRBD1 matching over 10 bases. TRBV23-1 is placed among ORFs of uncertain function. V shed 8 bases, J shed 0 bases, and the junction held 10 bases outside the gene matches. The CDR3 runs to 17 residues. The CDR3 reads CASGNDRGHYSNQPQHF. In nucleotides, the CDR3 is TGCGCCAGCGGAAACGACAGGGGGCATTATAGCAATCAGCCCCAGCATTTT.

The chain links TRBV27 to TRBJ1-6; tentatively, D is TRBD1 (5 bases). The germline gives CDR1 MNHEY, CDR2 SMNVEV (reference sequence). V lost 6 bases and J 10 bases, leaving 19 bases between the germline ends. CDR3 length: 15 residues. CDR3 residues: CASSSPSGTFSPLHF. For the CDR3, the DNA is TGTGCCAGCAGCTCACCCTCCGGGACCTTCTCACCCCTCCACTTT.

The CDR3 region has the DNA TGCGCCAGCAGCTTGGAAAGGGCGGGAGAGACCCAGTACTTC. Amino acid sequence: CASSLERAGETQYF. This sequence joins TRBV5-1 and TRBJ2-5, with D perhaps matching TRBD2 (5 bases). The germline V gene encodes CDR1 SGHRS and CDR2 YFSETQ. This CDR3 is built from 14 residues. The V end lost 0 bases, the J end lost 4 bases, and 10 bases lay between the germline ends.

The CDR3 loop reads CASSLERVGDTQYF. The CDR3 DNA reads as TGCGCCAGCAGCTTGGAGAGGGTGGGAGATACGCAGTATTTT. The V and J genes are TRBV5-1 and TRBJ2-3; D perhaps matches TRBD2 (5 bases). The V and J ends lost 0 bases and 5 bases respectively, with 10 bases between them. The germline CDR1 and CDR2 sequences are SGHRS and YFSETQ. The CDR3 is 14 residues long.

The chain uses TRBV29-1 and TRBJ2-7; 7 bases match TRBD1. Germline V gene data show CDR1 as SQVTM and CDR2 as ANQGSEA. The J segment lost 5 bases and the V segment lost 4 bases, leaving 2 bases of the junction unmatched. The CDR3 is 11 residues long. CDR3 nucleotide sequence: TGCAGCGTTGCCCAGGGGGACGAGCAGTACTTC. Translation: CSVAQGDEQYF.

Remarks on this clone: The same CDR3 also results from other DNA sequences found in this sample. The genes are TRBV4-1 and TRBJ1-4; 11 nucleotides align to TRBD1. With V trimmed by 1 base and J by 6 bases, 16 bases remained unmatched. This CDR3 is 20 amino acids long. The V gene's germline CDR1 is MGHRA and CDR2 YSYEKL. The CDR3 DNA follows: TGCGCCAGCAGCCAAGTCCGGGGGACAGGGGGTATGCTCGAGGATGAAAAACTGTTTTTT. Its protein is CASSQVRGTGGMLEDEKLFF.

This chain connects TRBV21-1 to TRBJ2-5; TRBD2 is taken as the D call from the table, unchecked against the DNA. TRBV21-1 is annotated as a pseudogene. The CDR3 sequence is 15 residues long. This chain's CDR3 is CASSAPGGREETQYF. The CDR3 DNA reads TGTGCCAGCAGCGCCCCCGGGGGGCGCGAAGAGACCCAGTACTTC.

This chain joins TRBV5-1 and TRBJ2-7; 7 nucleotides line up with TRBD1. This CDR3 is built from 14 residues. V was pared by 3 bases and J by 2 bases, with 5 bases of the junction left unmatched. CDR1 is SGHRS and CDR2 is YFSETQ in the germline V gene. The CDR3 region has the DNA TGCGCCAGCAGCTCCGGACAGGTTCCCTACGAGCAGTACTTC. It is translated as CASSSGQVPYEQYF.

This chain connects TRBV6-6 to TRBJ2-5, with D tentatively TRBD1 or TRBD2 (5 bases each). Germline V gene data show CDR1 as MNHNY and CDR2 as SVGAGI (reference sequence). Trimming left V 2 bases short and J 5 bases short, with 6 bases between. The CDR3 has 12 amino acids. CDR3 sequence reads: CASSYRDETQYF. The CDR3, as DNA: TGTGCCAGCAGTTACCGGGACGAGACCCAGTACTTC.

V and J are TRBV5-1 and TRBJ2-5; D tentatively reads TRBD1 or TRBD2 (6 bases each). Trimming left V 6 bases short and J 1 base short, with 7 bases between. The CDR3 loop spans 12 amino acids. Germline lookup yields CDR1 SGHRS and CDR2 YFSETQ. The CDR3 region is CASKGGQETQYF. The CDR3 DNA reads TGCGCCAGCAAGGGGGGCCAAGAGACCCAGTACTTC.

This clone appeared many times. The chain carries TRBV25-1 and TRBJ2-3, with a possible D match to TRBD1 (6 bases). V shed 8 bases and J shed 3 bases, with 9 bases lying between them. The CDR3 is 12 residues long. Germline assignment: CDR1 MGHDK and CDR2 SYGVNS. CDR3 sequence: CASERGTDTQYF. The DNA of the CDR3 is TGTGCCAGCGAAAGGGGGACAGATACGCAGTATTTT.

The rearrangement links TRBV18 to TRBJ1-3, with a tentative D call TRBD1 (5 bases). The V gene lost 3 bases and the J gene lost 0 bases, with 21 bases spanning the gap. The CDR3 loop spans 19 amino acids. Germline V gives CDR1 KGHSH, CDR2 LQKENI. CDR3 coding DNA: TGTGCCAGCTCACCCCAGAACAGGCCGCACAAGCTCTCTGGAAACACCATATATTTT. This encodes CASSPQNRPHKLSGNTIYF.

V and J are TRBV7-8 and TRBJ2-5, with 13 bases fitting TRBD2. The V gene end was trimmed by 4 bases and the J gene end by 5 bases; junction bases not matched to a gene: 7. The CDR3 has 16 amino acids. The germline CDR1 and CDR2 sequences are SGHVS and FQNEAQ. This chain's CDR3 is CASSSGLAGDTETQYF. The CDR3 DNA is TGTGCCAGCAGCTCCGGACTAGCGGGAGACACGGAGACCCAGTACTTC.

The chain recombines TRBV29-1 with TRBJ1-2, with unresolved D. This CDR3 contains 12 residues. Trimming shortened V by 2 bases and J by 8 bases, and 12 bases separated the two germline ends. Germline V gene sequence: CDR1 SQVTM, CDR2 ANQGSEA. CDR3 nucleotide sequence: TGCAGCGTTGAATCCACAGCCCCGGGCTACACCTTC. It translates to CSVESTAPGYTF. The full variable domain, completed using reference TRBV29-1 and TRBJ1-2, is SAVISQKPSRDICQRGTSLTIQCQVDSQVTMMFWYRQQPGQSLTLIATANQGSEATYESGFVIDKFPISRPNLTFSTLTVSNMSPEDSSIYLCSVESTAPGYTFGSGTRLTVV.